The 30 T cell receptor beta chains given below trace back to one sample, sequenced in a study of T cells after yellow fever vaccination. TCRdb re-derived calls from the 5' RACE reads in MiXCR, one entry per CDR3 protein. The sample carries a few hundred thousand distinct CDR3 sequences, 11% recorded once. The material sequenced was PBMCs, taken on the day of the first yellow fever vaccination. Source of these receptors: a young man who received the YFV17D yellow fever vaccine.

This clonotype was counted once. One junction end disagrees with the germline gene, perhaps due to a read error. The chain joins TRBV28 to TRBJ2-1, with TRBD1 identical over 9 bases. Per germline, CDR1 MDHEN and CDR2 SYDVKM. The CDR3 is 18 residues long. CDR3 amino acids: CACSLVSLRTGANNEQFF. The DNA of the CDR3 is TGTGCCTGCAGTTTAGTCTCCCTCAGGACAGGGGCAAACAATGAGCAGTTCTTC.

The table lists this clonotype with a few counts. J is TRBJ2-2 and V is TRBV12-3 or TRBV12-4; D uncertain. The CDR3 runs to 15 residues. V was shortened by 7 bases and J by 3 bases, with 15 bases between the two germline ends. The CDR3 DNA follows: TGTGCCAGCAACTTGATGGGGATCGACACCGGGGAGCTGTTTTTT. As protein: CASNLMGIDTGELFF.

This rearrangement joins TRBV6-1 to TRBJ2-3, with 8 bases matching TRBD1. Germline values: CDR1 MNHNS, CDR2 SASEGT. V lost 4 bases, J lost 2 bases, and 5 bases stayed unmatched. This CDR3 has 15 residues. CDR3 nucleotides: TGTGCCAGCAGTGTCCGGGACAGGTACACAGATACGCAGTATTTT. It encodes CASSVRDRYTDTQYF.

Ten or more counts support this clonotype. The V gene is TRBV20-1, the J gene TRBJ2-6; D is possibly TRBD1 (5 bases). Trimming shortened V by 5 bases and J by 0 bases, and 5 bases separated the two germline ends. Germline values: CDR1 DFQATT, CDR2 SNEGSKA (reference sequence). The CDR3 loop spans 13 amino acids. This CDR3 is CSADSSGANVLTF. CDR3 coding DNA: TGCAGTGCTGACAGCTCTGGGGCCAACGTCCTGACTTTC.

The chain uses TRBV18 and TRBJ2-1; D remains unclear. CDR1 and CDR2 from the germline V gene are KGHSH and LQKENI. The CDR3 spans 15 residues. Trimming cost V 0 bases and J 2 bases, with 8 bases left between them. CDR3 in DNA: TGTGCCAGCTCACCACCGGTAGGAGCCTACAATGAGCAGTTCTTC. It encodes CASSPPVGAYNEQFF.

This chain links TRBV20-1 with TRBJ2-1, with 8 positions matching TRBD2. Per the germline V gene, CDR1 is DFQATT and CDR2 is SNEGSKA (reference sequence). V trimming: 5 bases; J trimming: 3 bases; junction bases outside the gene matches: 12. The CDR3 has 16 residues. CDR3 sequence: CSAGSFGGGNYNEQFF. Written as DNA, the CDR3 is TGCAGTGCTGGAAGTTTCGGCGGGGGGAACTACAATGAGCAGTTCTTC.

This clonotype has just a few counts. The J gene is TRBJ2-3, the V gene TRBV5-1; D call uncertain. The CDR3 is 15 residues long. V lost 4 bases and J lost 2, with 14 bases in between. Germline V gene sequence: CDR1 SGHRS, CDR2 YFSETQ. The DNA of the CDR3 is TGCGCCAGCAGCCTCGCCGGTGGGGTCACAGATACGCAGTATTTT. It encodes CASSLAGGVTDTQYF.

This clonotype was detected only a few times. The chain combines TRBV18 with TRBJ2-5; D is perhaps TRBD2 (5 bases). Germline V gene data show CDR1 as KGHSH and CDR2 as LQKENI. V lost 3 bases and J lost 4, with 9 bases in between. CDR3 length: 13 residues. CDR3: CASSPDFGETQYF. In DNA form, the CDR3 reads TGTGCCAGCTCACCGGACTTCGGAGAGACCCAGTACTTC.

This clonotype has ten or more counts. The gene calls are TRBV7-2 and TRBJ2-4; 12 bases fit TRBD2. The junction had 4 bases not matched to a gene; V was cut back by 5 bases and J by 2 bases. The germline gives CDR1 SGHTA, CDR2 FQGNSA. The CDR3 contains 16 residues. This CDR3 reads CASSLTSGGSKNIQYF. As DNA, the CDR3 is TGTGCCAGCAGCCTGACTAGCGGGGGCTCCAAAAACATTCAGTACTTC.

In this sample, this clonotype turned up a few times. The chain joins TRBV5-1 to TRBJ1-3; D might be TRBD1 (6 bases). Germline CDR1 SGHRS, CDR2 YFSETQ. This CDR3 comprises 16 residues. Trimming removed 0 bases from V and 0 bases from J, with 10 bases in between. CDR3 sequence reads: CASSLEAGASGNTIYF. As DNA, the CDR3 is TGCGCCAGCAGCTTGGAAGCAGGGGCCTCTGGAAACACCATATATTTT. The variable domain in full, with the rest retrieved from reference TRBV5-1 and TRBJ1-3, is KAGVTQTPRYLIKTRGQQVTLSCSPISGHRSVSWYQQTPGQGLQFLFEYFSETQRNKGNFPGRFSGRQFSNSRSEMNVSTLELGDSALYLCASSLEAGASGNTIYFGEGSWLTVV.

The chain has TRBV5-1 and TRBJ2-2; a weak D match, TRBD2 (6 bases). CDR3 size: 15 residues. From germline, CDR1 is SGHRS and CDR2 YFSETQ. Trimming took 8 bases from V and 0 from J, leaving 14 bases between them. CDR3 DNA: TGCGCCAGTCAACCTGGGGGGACGAACACCGGGGAGCTGTTTTTT. This sequence encodes CASQPGGTNTGELFF.

This clonotype was seen more than once but under ten times. The junction shows a germline mismatch at one end, possibly a read error. The chain carries TRBV7-7 and TRBJ2-1; 14 positions match TRBD2. The CDR3 is 14 residues long. From germline, CDR1 is SSHAT and CDR2 FNYEAQ (reference sequence). CDR3 region: CASSQTSGGGEQFF. The CDR3 DNA reads as TGTGCTAGCAGCCAGACTAGCGGGGGGGGTGAGCAGTTCTTC.

The chain employs TRBV4-1 and TRBJ2-2; TRBD1 matches at 8 bases. Unmatched junction bases numbered 11, after V lost 4 bases and J lost 7 bases. Germline V gene lookup returns CDR1 MGHRA and CDR2 YSYEKL. The CDR3 consists of 16 residues. CDR3 DNA: TGCGCCAGCAGCCCTATGAGCTCAGGGGGCATCGGGGAGCTGTTTTTT. As protein: CASSPMSSGGIGELFF.

This clonotype was seen repeatedly, ten times or more. This sequence joins TRBV7-9 and TRBJ1-1; a possible D gene is TRBD1 (5 bases). The CDR3 consists of 13 residues. Germline lookup yields CDR1 SEHNR and CDR2 FQNEAQ (reference sequence). The V end lost 6 bases, the J end lost 1 base, and 9 bases lay between the germline ends. CDR3 in DNA: TGTGCCAGCAGAGCCGGGGCGAACACTGAAGCTTTCTTT. It yields the protein CASRAGANTEAFF. Supplemented by reference TRBV7-9 and TRBJ1-1, the full variable domain reads DTGVSQNPRHKITKRGQNVTFRCDPISEHNRLYWYRQTLGQGPEFLTYFQNEAQLEKSRLLSDRFSAERPKGSFSTLEIQRTEQGDSAMYLCASRAGANTEAFFGQGTRLTVV.

The chain employs TRBV28 and TRBJ2-5, with a tentative D call TRBD1 (6 bases). Trimming removed 7 bases from V and 2 bases from J, with 14 bases in between. There are 14 residues in the CDR3. Germline V CDR1 and CDR2: MDHEN, SYDVKM. The CDR3 is CASTPLGGQETQYF. CDR3 DNA: TGTGCCAGCACCCCGTTAGGGGGTCAAGAGACCCAGTACTTC.

The V and J genes are TRBV6-5 and TRBJ1-1; D uncertain. The CDR3 is 15 amino acids. The V gene's germline CDR1 is MNHEY and CDR2 SVGAGI. Trimming left V 6 bases short and J 3 bases short, with 17 bases between. The CDR3 DNA follows: TGTGCCAGCAGAAGTTATATGGTTGGGTACACTGAAGCTTTCTTT. Translation gives CASRSYMVGYTEAFF.

The chain recombines TRBV7-2 with TRBJ1-4; D gene uncertain. Looked up from germline, CDR1 is SGHTA and CDR2 is FQGNSA. This CDR3 region has 14 residues. The V end lost 3 bases, the J end lost 6 bases, and 11 bases lay between the germline ends. The CDR3 protein is CASSFGPGHEKLFF. The CDR3 coding sequence is TGTGCCAGCAGCTTTGGACCGGGCCATGAAAAACTGTTTTTT.

This clonotype has ten or more counts. The J gene is TRBJ1-4, the V gene TRBV20-1; TRBD1 is a possible D gene (6 bases). Germline V gene sequence: CDR1 DFQATT, CDR2 SNEGSKA (reference sequence). The germline V and J ends were trimmed by 4 bases and 5 bases, with 11 bases remaining between them. The CDR3 runs to 13 residues. The CDR3 DNA follows: TGCAGTGCTAAGGGGGGTCCCAATGAAAAACTGTTTTTT. Protein: CSAKGGPNEKLFF.

The table lists this clonotype with a few counts. The V gene is TRBV19, the J gene TRBJ1-2; TRBD1 agrees at 7 bases. This CDR3 region has 14 residues. CDR1 and CDR2 (germline): LNHDA, SQIVND (reference sequence). V was pared by 5 bases and J by 4 bases, with 7 bases of the junction left unmatched. CDR3 sequence reads: CASSPWQGGYGYTF. In nucleotides, the CDR3 is TGTGCCAGTAGTCCCTGGCAGGGGGGCTATGGCTACACCTTC.

This clonotype was seen only a few times. The V and J genes are TRBV10-3 and TRBJ2-1, with D possibly matching TRBD2 (6 bases). The CDR3 length is 16 residues. The germline gives CDR1 ENHRY, CDR2 SYGVKD. V was trimmed by 0 bases and J by 2 bases, leaving 11 bases between them. CDR3 bases: TGTGCCATCAGTGAGTCGTGGGGGGTCCCCTACAATGAGCAGTTCTTC. Translating gives CAISESWGVPYNEQFF.

The rearrangement uses TRBV28 and TRBJ2-7; D possibly corresponds to TRBD1 (5 bases). Germline values: CDR1 MDHEN, CDR2 SYDVKM. CDR3 size: 13 residues. V was clipped by 4 bases and J by 3 bases, with 10 bases between them. Here the CDR3 DNA reads TGTGCCAGCAGTTCGGACACCGACTACGAGCAGTACGTC. Translating gives CASSSDTDYEQYV.

The chain couples TRBV5-4 to TRBJ2-2; D remains ambiguous. Germline-derived CDR1 and CDR2 are SGHNT and YYREEE (reference sequence). The CDR3 runs to 14 residues. Between the trimmed V and J ends, which lost 2 bases and 7 bases, there was a span of 12 bases. The CDR3 coding sequence is TGTGCCAGCAGCTTTCCACAATGGGTCGGGGAGCTGTTTTTT. It codes for CASSFPQWVGELFF.

This clonotype has just a few counts. The V and J genes are TRBV7-9 and TRBJ2-4; D may be TRBD1 (6 bases). Germline loops: CDR1 SEHNR, CDR2 FQNEAQ (reference sequence). This CDR3 is built from 12 residues. The V gene lost 6 bases and the J gene lost 7 bases, with 10 bases spanning the gap. CDR3 loop: CASSTDSNIQYF. The CDR3 region has the DNA TGTGCCAGCAGTACGGACAGTAACATTCAGTACTTC.

This clonotype was observed a handful of times. V is TRBV4-1 and J is TRBJ1-1, with D hard to call. The germline CDR1 and CDR2 sequences are MGHRA and YSYEKL. V shed 4 bases and J shed 0 bases, with 12 bases lying between them. There are 15 residues in the CDR3. Here the CDR3 reads CASSPIVGLNTEAFF. DNA of the CDR3: TGCGCCAGCAGCCCCATCGTGGGCCTGAACACTGAAGCTTTCTTT.

This clonotype was counted only a few times. This sequence joins TRBV15 and TRBJ2-2, with D unresolved. V was shortened by 4 bases and J by 4 bases, with 7 bases between the two germline ends. Germline assignment: CDR1 LNHNV and CDR2 YYDKDF (reference sequence). This CDR3 spans 13 amino acids. The CDR3 loop reads CATSTQFTGELFF. The CDR3 DNA reads as TGTGCCACCAGCACTCAATTCACCGGGGAGCTGTTTTTT. The whole variable domain, remainder taken from reference TRBV15 and TRBJ2-2, is DAMVIQNPRYQVTQFGKPVTLSCSQTLNHNVMYWYQQKSSQAPKLLFHYYDKDFNNEADTPDNFQSRRPNTSFCFLDIRSPGLGDTAMYLCATSTQFTGELFFGEGSRLTVL.

Written as DNA, the CDR3 is TGTGCCAGCAGTTTATCTGTGGGGTTAAATCAGCCCCAGCATTTT. Protein product: CASSLSVGLNQPQHF. V gene TRBV28 combines with J gene TRBJ1-5; D ambiguous. Trimming pared 1 base from V and 4 bases from J, leaving 11 bases between. Per the germline V gene, CDR1 is MDHEN and CDR2 is SYDVKM. This CDR3 is built from 15 residues. Drawing the rest from reference TRBV28 and TRBJ1-5, the complete variable domain is DVKVTQSSRYLVKRTGEKVFLECVQDMDHENMFWYRQDPGLGLRLIYFSYDVKMKEKGDIPEGYSVSREKKERFSLILESASTNQTSMYLCASSLSVGLNQPQHFGDGTRLSIL.

The chain joins TRBV6-5 to TRBJ2-3; D is undetermined. The V gene's germline CDR1 is MNHEY and CDR2 SVGAGI. V lost 8 bases and J 4 bases, leaving 7 bases between the germline ends. The CDR3 covers 11 residues. This CDR3 reads CASEWADTQYF. In DNA, the CDR3 is TGTGCCAGCGAGTGGGCAGATACGCAGTATTTT.

This clonotype was detected a few times. The CDR3 spells CASSLEGGTAYNEQFF. The DNA of the CDR3 is TGTGCCAGCAGCTTGGAGGGCGGGACAGCCTACAATGAGCAGTTCTTC. V usage is TRBV5-6 and J usage is TRBJ2-1; D may be TRBD1 (7 bases). V was shortened by 0 bases and J by 2 bases, with 12 bases between the two germline ends. The CDR3 has 16 residues. Germline CDR1 is SGHDT and CDR2 is YYEEEE. Complete variable domain (other parts from reference TRBV5-6 and TRBJ2-1): DAGVTQSPTHLIKTRGQQVTLRCSPKSGHDTVSWYQQALGQGPQFIFQYYEEEERQRGNFPDRFSGHQFPNYSSELNVNALLLGDSALYLCASSLEGGTAYNEQFFGPGTRLTVL.

The rearrangement joins TRBV5-1 to TRBJ2-3, with unresolved D. This CDR3 spans 13 amino acids. V shed 3 bases and J shed 3 bases, with 8 bases lying between them. The germline V gene encodes CDR1 SGHRS and CDR2 YFSETQ. The CDR3 region has the DNA TGCGCCAGCAGCTGGTGGGGTACAGATACGCAGTATTTT. It codes for CASSWWGTDTQYF.

The gene calls are TRBV7-8 and TRBJ2-7; D might be TRBD2 (7 bases). This CDR3 has 15 residues. V lost 4 bases and J 1 base, leaving 14 bases between the germline ends. Germline CDR1 and CDR2: SGHVS and FQNEAQ. CDR3 bases: TGTGCCAGCAGCTCTACAGGGAGGGGGTCCTACGAGCAGTACTTC. Amino acids: CASSSTGRGSYEQYF.